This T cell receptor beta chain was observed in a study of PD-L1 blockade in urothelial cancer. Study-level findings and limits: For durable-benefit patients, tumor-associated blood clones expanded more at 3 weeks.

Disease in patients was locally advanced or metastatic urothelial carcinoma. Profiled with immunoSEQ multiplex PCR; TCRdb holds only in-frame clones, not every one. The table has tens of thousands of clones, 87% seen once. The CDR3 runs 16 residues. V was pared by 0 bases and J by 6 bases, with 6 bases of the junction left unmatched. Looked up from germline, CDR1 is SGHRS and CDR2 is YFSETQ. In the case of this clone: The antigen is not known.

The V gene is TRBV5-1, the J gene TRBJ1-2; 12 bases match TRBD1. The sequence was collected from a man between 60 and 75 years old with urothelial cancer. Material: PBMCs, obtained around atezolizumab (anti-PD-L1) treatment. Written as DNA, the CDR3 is TGCGCCAGCAGCTTGGCCGGGGACAGGGGGCTACATGGCTACACCTTC. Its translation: CASSLAGDRGLHGYTF.